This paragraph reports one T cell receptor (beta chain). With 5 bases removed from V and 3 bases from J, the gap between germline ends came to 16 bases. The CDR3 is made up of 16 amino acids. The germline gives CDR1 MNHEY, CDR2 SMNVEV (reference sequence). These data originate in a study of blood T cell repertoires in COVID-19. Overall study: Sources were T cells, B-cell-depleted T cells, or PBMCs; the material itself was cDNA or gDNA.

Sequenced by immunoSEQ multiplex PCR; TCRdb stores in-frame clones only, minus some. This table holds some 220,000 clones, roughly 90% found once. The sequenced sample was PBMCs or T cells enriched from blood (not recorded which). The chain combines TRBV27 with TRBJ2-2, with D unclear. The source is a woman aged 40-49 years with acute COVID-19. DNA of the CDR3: TGTGCCAGCAGTCCCCGTGGCGGTAGACACACCGGGGAGCTGTTTTTT. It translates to CASSPRGGRHTGELFF.